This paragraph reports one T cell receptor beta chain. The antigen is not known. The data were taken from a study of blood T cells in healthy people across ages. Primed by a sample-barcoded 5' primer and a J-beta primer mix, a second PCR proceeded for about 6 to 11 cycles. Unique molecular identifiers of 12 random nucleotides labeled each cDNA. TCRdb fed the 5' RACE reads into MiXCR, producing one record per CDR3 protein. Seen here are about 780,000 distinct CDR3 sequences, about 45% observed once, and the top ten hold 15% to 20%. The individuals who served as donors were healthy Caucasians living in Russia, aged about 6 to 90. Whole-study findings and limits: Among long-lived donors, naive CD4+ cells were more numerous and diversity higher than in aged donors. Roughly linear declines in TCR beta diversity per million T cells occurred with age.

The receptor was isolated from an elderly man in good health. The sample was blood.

The CDR3 DNA reads as TGTGCCAGCAGCTCCCTAGGGGGTAGCGGGATTGGAACAGATACGCAGTATTTT. Amino acid sequence: CASSSLGGSGIGTDTQYF. This chain links TRBV7-3 with TRBJ2-3, with 8 nucleotides matching TRBD2. Germline V gene data show CDR1 as SGHTA and CDR2 as FQGTGA. The CDR3 contains 18 residues. V shed 4 bases, J shed 3 bases, and the junction held 15 bases outside the gene matches.